The present T cell receptor beta chain was sequenced within a study of cytomegalovirus exposure and HLA in healthy donors. This clone was observed a few times. Its specificity is not known. There are 17 residues in the CDR3. CDR1 is MNHNS and CDR2 is SASEGT in the germline V gene. Trimming stripped 1 base from V and 0 bases from J, with 15 bases between. PCR primers comprised 60 Vbeta and 13 Jbeta primers. Authors' analysis steps: Around 80 million unique TCR beta chains, roughly 11 million of them shared, were counted by a later analysis. Libraries were prepared by immunoSEQ multiplex PCR; TCRdb keeps only in-frame clonotypes and omits some of them. The V and J calls and clone size come from that table; D and trimming were worked out from the DNA. Here the sample spans 130,000 to 150,000 clones, over 70% being singletons. Findings and limits, study-wide: TCR sequences were mostly rare, though some public TCRs occurred in many donors.

Sequencing input: PBMCs. This chain uses TRBV6-1 with TRBJ1-1; maybe TRBD1 (5 bases). The TCR comes from a male donor in good health and CMV-seronegative. As DNA, the CDR3 is TGTGCCAGCAGTGAAGGACCTCGTCGGACACTGAACACTGAAGCTTTCTTT. It translates to CASSEGPRRTLNTEAFF.